A single sample gave rise to the 30 T cell receptor beta chains below, sequenced in a study of breast tumors, draining lymph nodes, adjacent tissues. TCRdb reanalysed the multiplex PCR reads using MiXCR and keeps one entry per CDR3 protein. The top ten hold 5.5% to 7% of the sample, which has 85,000 to 130,000 distinct CDR3 sequences, about 30% seen once. Samples came from axillary lymph nodes draining the breast cancer. The specimen was axillary lymph node tissue. Receptor source: a female donor with breast cancer. Some clones in this sample may be carry-over from other donors' samples.

The sample holds many counts of this clonotype. A read error is possible here, since a much larger clone lies one base away. This chain links TRBV20-1 with TRBJ1-2; the D gene is possibly TRBD1 (5 bases). The CDR3 covers 12 residues. Germline V gene data show CDR1 as DFQATT and CDR2 as SNEGSKA (reference sequence). The CDR3 loop is CSARKGEYGSTF. The CDR3 DNA is TGCAGTGCCAGAAAAGGGGAGTATGGCTCCACCTTC.

This clonotype was detected once. V is TRBV20-1 and J is TRBJ2-7; D is tentatively TRBD1 or TRBD2 (6 bases each). The germline V gene encodes CDR1 DFQATT and CDR2 SNEGSKA (reference sequence). The ends were cut back, 5 bases at V and 2 bases at J, with 13 bases in the middle. The CDR3 loop spans 13 amino acids. Written as DNA, the CDR3 is TGCAGTGCTGGCGGGACAAGGGCCTACGAGCAGTACTTC. Its translation is CSAGGTRAYEQYF.

This clonotype has at least ten counts. The chain is built from TRBV28 and TRBJ2-2, with a tentative D call TRBD2 (7 bases). Looked up from germline, CDR1 is MDHEN and CDR2 is SYDVKM. The V end lost 7 bases, the J end lost 3 bases, and 12 bases lay between the germline ends. CDR3 length: 14 amino acids. The chain's CDR3 is CASTGRGYTGELFF. The CDR3 coding sequence is TGTGCCAGCACGGGGAGGGGGTACACCGGGGAGCTGTTTTTT.

The sample holds many counts of this clonotype. The chain is built from TRBV9 and TRBJ1-3; tentative D call: TRBD1 (6 bases). With 2 bases removed from V and 2 bases from J, the gap between germline ends came to 17 bases. Germline V gives CDR1 SGDLS, CDR2 YYNGEE. This CDR3 contains 17 residues. The CDR3 reads CASSVPPSGGPGNTIYF. Here the CDR3 DNA reads TGTGCCAGCAGCGTCCCGCCGTCGGGGGGGCCTGGAAACACCATATATTTT.

This clonotype was recorded at least ten times. The V and J genes are TRBV20-1 and TRBJ2-5; TRBD1 might be the D (6 bases). V was cut by 0 bases and J by 6 bases, with 14 bases left in between. The CDR3 consists of 14 residues. Germline CDR1 reads DFQATT; CDR2 reads SNEGSKA (reference sequence). CDR3 DNA sequence: TGCAGTGCTAGAGACCCGACAGGCTCGAAGACCCAGTACTTC. Protein: CSARDPTGSKTQYF.

This clonotype was picked up many times. The chain recombines TRBV7-2 with TRBJ2-5; no firm D call. V dropped 5 bases and J dropped 2 bases, with 0 bases sitting between them. CDR1 and CDR2 (germline): SGHTA, FQGNSA. The CDR3 totals 10 residues. CDR3 amino acids: CASSQETQYF. CDR3 DNA: TGTGCCAGCAGCCAAGAGACCCAGTACTTC.

This chain joins TRBV6-5 and TRBJ2-1; 8 bases are shared with TRBD2. The J segment lost 7 bases and the V segment lost 5 bases, leaving 13 bases of the junction unmatched. CDR1 and CDR2 from the germline V gene are MNHEY and SVGAGI. This CDR3 has 16 amino acids. The CDR3 loop is CASSPYGRAGRNEQFF. The CDR3 DNA is TGTGCCAGCAGTCCGTACGGGAGGGCTGGGCGGAATGAGCAGTTCTTC.

In its sample, this clonotype was seen many times. The V call is TRBV19, the J call TRBJ2-3; 7 bases are shared with TRBD2. V was pared by 6 bases and J by 3 bases, with 9 bases of the junction left unmatched. This CDR3 is 15 amino acids long. CDR1 is LNHDA, CDR2 SQIVND, per germline (reference sequence). The CDR3 bases are TGTGCCAGTAGCCTCATGGGGGGGGGAACAGATACGCAGTATTTT. It is translated as CASSLMGGGTDTQYF.

At least ten counts were recorded for this clonotype. J is TRBJ2-5 and V is TRBV19, with no clear D. The CDR3 loop spans 12 amino acids. Looked up from germline, CDR1 is LNHDA and CDR2 is SQIVND (reference sequence). Trimming removed 4 bases from V and 4 bases from J, with 7 bases in between. CDR3 sequence reads: CASSRWGETQYF. CDR3 in DNA: TGTGCCAGTAGTAGGTGGGGAGAGACCCAGTACTTC.

This clonotype occurred many times. The chain has TRBV7-8 and TRBJ2-1; maybe TRBD1 (6 bases). This CDR3 is built from 14 residues. CDR1 is SGHVS, CDR2 FQNEAQ, per germline. V was cut by 6 bases and J by 8 bases, with 17 bases left in between. The CDR3 DNA is TGTGCCAGCAGGGGGACAAGGAGGATCCATGAGCAGTTCTTC. Translation: CASRGTRRIHEQFF.

This clonotype was seen many times. V is TRBV2 and J is TRBJ2-1; TRBD2 might be the D (6 bases). Germline loops: CDR1 SNHLY, CDR2 FYNNEI. The CDR3 has 15 amino acids. V lost 6 bases and J 3 bases, leaving 15 bases between the germline ends. The CDR3 DNA follows: TGTGCCAGCAGCCCACTCGTGGGGGGCTACAATGAGCAGTTCTTC. Protein sequence: CASSPLVGGYNEQFF.

As regards this clonotype: Likely a read error: the CDR3 ends without its conserved phenylalanine or tryptophan. It is unclear where the CDR3 begins or ends on the DNA, so no DNA is shown, and the CDR3 is as TCRdb lists it. CDR3 loop: CASSAGTTNYEQSL. The chain recombines TRBV9 with TRBJ2-7; the DNA was not compared with TRBD2, the D call given in the table. Germline V CDR1 and CDR2: SGDLS, YYNGEE. A total of 14 residues make up the CDR3, ends included.

The sample holds many counts of this clonotype. This chain links TRBV12-3 or TRBV12-4 with TRBJ2-7, with 9 positions matching TRBD2. V lost 3 bases and J lost 6; bases outside the gene matches: 6. The CDR3 has 14 amino acids. This CDR3 is CASSFWLAGSEQYF. CDR3 sequence (DNA): TGTGCCAGCAGTTTTTGGCTAGCGGGAAGCGAGCAGTACTTC.

This clonotype was observed at least ten times. The chain has TRBV24-1 and TRBJ2-1; 9 bases are a match to TRBD2. V lost 5 bases, J lost 6 bases, and 10 bases stayed unmatched. Looked up from germline, CDR1 is KGHDR and CDR2 is SFDVKD. The length of the CDR3 is 16 residues. DNA of the CDR3: TGTGCCACCAGTGCCACTAGCGGGTCTTTATCCAATGAGCAGTTCTTC. This sequence encodes CATSATSGSLSNEQFF.

Concerning this clonotype: Given the absence of the conserved phenylalanine or tryptophan at the CDR3 end, a read error is likely. The V and J genes are TRBV4-3 and TRBJ2-7, with TRBD2 matching over 8 bases. The CDR3 totals 16 residues. J lost 6 bases, V lost 5 bases, and 15 bases had no gene match. Germline V gene data show CDR1 as LGHNA and CDR2 as YSLEER. The CDR3 loop reads CASSSSLAATDLEQYY. CDR3 nucleotides: TGCGCCAGCAGCTCGTCACTAGCGGCTACCGACCTCGAGCAGTACTAC.

To note about this clonotype: A much larger clone lies one base from this, so it may be a read error. The rearrangement joins TRBV16 to TRBJ1-4; D unclear. Trimming took off 4 bases at V and 7 bases at J, with 13 bases between the two ends. Germline V gives CDR1 KGHSY, CDR2 FQNENV. This CDR3 contains 14 residues. The DNA for the CDR3 is TGTGCCAGCAGCCCCCAGGCGGGGATTGAAAAACTGTTTTTT. Translation: CASSPQAGIEKLFF.

This clonotype was observed many times. This chain links TRBV6-1 with TRBJ2-5, with a weak D call TRBD2 (7 bases). V was pared by 5 bases and J by 1 base, with 14 bases between. The CDR3 length is 15 residues. Germline assignment: CDR1 MNHNS and CDR2 SASEGT. The CDR3 DNA reads as TGTGCCAGCAGTAGCCCTAGGGGGGGCCAAGAGACCCAGTACTTC. It specifies CASSSPRGGQETQYF.

Details on this clonotype: It may be a read error: a sequence one base away is much more abundant. In DNA form, the CDR3 reads TGTGCCAGCAGTTCCTCGTTCAGTAGCAATCAGCCCCAGCATTTT. Its translation is CASSSSFSSNQPQHF. V usage is TRBV6-2 or TRBV6-3 and J usage is TRBJ1-5; D call uncertain. Trimming removed 4 bases at V and 0 bases at J, with 10 bases between. The CDR3 length is 15 residues. Germline V CDR1 and CDR2: MNHEY, SVGEGT.

This clonotype showed up many times. The chain recombines TRBV7-9 with TRBJ2-3, with 8 bases aligning to TRBD2. CDR3 length: 14 amino acids. Germline V gives CDR1 SEHNR, CDR2 FQNEAQ (reference sequence). J gave up 4 bases and V 2 bases, and 2 bases lay outside the gene matches. CDR3 sequence (DNA): TGTGCCAGCAGCTTAACCGGGAGGGCAGATACGCAGTATTTT. Its protein is CASSLTGRADTQYF.

In this sample, this clonotype turned up many times. V usage is TRBV5-6 and J usage is TRBJ2-7; TRBD2 might be the D (5 bases). Trimming took 0 bases from V and 2 from J, leaving 24 bases between them. Germline values: CDR1 SGHDT, CDR2 YYEEEE. This CDR3 is 19 amino acids long. The CDR3 region is CASSLEVPAAGSDTYEQYF. The CDR3 nucleotides read TGTGCCAGCAGCTTGGAGGTCCCAGCGGCCGGATCTGACACCTACGAGCAGTACTTC.

This clonotype was observed at least ten times. The J gene is TRBJ1-3, the V gene TRBV11-2; D is possibly TRBD1 (6 bases). V lost 7 bases and J 1 base, leaving 14 bases between the germline ends. The CDR3 totals 15 residues. Germline V lookup: CDR1 SGHAT, CDR2 FQNNGV. The CDR3 DNA reads TGTGCCAGCACCGTCGAGGGGGGGTCTGGAAACACCATATATTTT. Amino acid sequence: CASTVEGGSGNTIYF.

The table lists this clonotype with many counts. The chain couples TRBV20-1 to TRBJ1-2, with 7 bases aligning to TRBD1. Looked up from germline, CDR1 is DFQATT and CDR2 is SNEGSKA (reference sequence). The ends lost 0 bases at V and 4 bases at J; junction bases unmatched: 14. The CDR3 runs to 17 residues. The CDR3 region has the DNA TGCAGTGCTAGAGATTGGGTTAGACAGGGTAGTGGCTATGGCTACACCTTC. Protein: CSARDWVRQGSGYGYTF.

This sequence joins TRBV10-3 and TRBJ1-4, with 8 bases matching TRBD1. The CDR3 consists of 15 residues. Trimming at V came to 0 bases and at J to 7 bases, leaving 4 bases not matched to a gene. Germline lookup yields CDR1 ENHRY and CDR2 SYGVKD. The CDR3 spells CAISESQGASEKLFF. The CDR3, as DNA: TGTGCCATCAGTGAGTCGCAGGGGGCGAGTGAAAAACTGTTTTTT.

There are many counts of this clonotype. The CDR3 region has the DNA TGCAGCGTTGAAGACCCCGACGGTAACACCGGGGAGCTGTTTTTT. Translation gives CSVEDPDGNTGELFF. This chain joins TRBV29-1 and TRBJ2-2; D call uncertain. V shed 0 bases and J shed 2 bases, with 10 bases lying between them. This CDR3 comprises 15 residues. Looked up from germline, CDR1 is SQVTM and CDR2 is ANQGSEA.

The table lists this clonotype with many counts. The chain's CDR3 is CSVSGTGSTDTQYF. In nucleotides, the CDR3 is TGCAGCGTCAGCGGGACAGGGAGCACAGATACGCAGTATTTT. The genes are TRBV29-1 and TRBJ2-3, with 9 nucleotides matching TRBD1. The CDR3 spans 14 residues. Germline CDR1 SQVTM, CDR2 ANQGSEA. Losses at the gene ends were 6 bases for V and 0 bases for J; bases not matched to a gene: 4.

In this sample, this clonotype turned up many times. The V and J genes are TRBV6-6 and TRBJ2-2; D tentatively reads TRBD1 or TRBD2 (6 bases each). V lost 6 bases, J lost 1 base, and 21 bases lay in between. The CDR3 has 18 amino acids. Looked up from germline, CDR1 is MNHNY and CDR2 is SVGAGI (reference sequence). CDR3 nucleotide sequence: TGTGCCAGCAGACGCTCAGGGACATCCGGGGGGAACACCGGGGAGCTGTTTTTT. This gives the protein CASRRSGTSGGNTGELFF.

This clonotype occurred many times. This chain uses TRBV16 with TRBJ2-5; D unclear. V was clipped by 4 bases and J by 5 bases, with 17 bases between them. This CDR3 is 15 amino acids long. CDR1 and CDR2 from the germline V gene are KGHSY and FQNENV. CDR3 in amino acids: CASSPQEVTFETQYF. The DNA of the CDR3 is TGTGCCAGCAGCCCCCAGGAAGTTACTTTCGAGACCCAGTACTTC.

The chain couples TRBV5-1 to TRBJ1-1; D gene unclear. V shed 1 base and J shed 3 bases, with 10 bases lying between them. This CDR3 has 14 amino acids. Germline V gene data show CDR1 as SGHRS and CDR2 as YFSETQ. DNA of the CDR3: TGCGCCAGCAGCTTGCACGGCACCGACACTGAAGCTTTCTTT. Its protein is CASSLHGTDTEAFF.

The genes are TRBV6-6 and TRBJ1-1; no clear D. The length of the CDR3 is 12 residues. Trimming shortened V by 4 bases and J by 8 bases, and 11 bases separated the two germline ends. The V gene's germline CDR1 is MNHNY and CDR2 SVGAGI (reference sequence). For the CDR3, the DNA is TGTGCCAGCAGTTCTACGGGATTAGAAGCTTTCTTT. Its protein is CASSSTGLEAFF.

This clonotype showed up many times. The chain has TRBV20-1 and TRBJ1-5; 7 nucleotides align to TRBD1. Losses at the gene ends were 1 base for V and 1 base for J; bases not matched to a gene: 10. The germline V gene has CDR1 DFQATT and CDR2 SNEGSKA (reference sequence). This CDR3 has 17 amino acids. CDR3 residues: CSARADRDRVSNQPQHF. The CDR3 nucleotides are TGCAGTGCTAGAGCCGATCGAGACAGGGTGAGCAATCAGCCCCAGCATTTT.